This TCR beta chain was captured in a study of cytomegalovirus exposure and HLA in healthy donors. Findings and caveats of the study: An analysis was carried out later, and it reportedly showed fewer N-insertions in an Asian-associated ancestry cluster than the approximately 660-donor mean. TCR beta chains numbering 164 were designated cytomegalovirus-associated. Reports credit the classifier with highly specific, highly sensitive diagnosis of cytomegalovirus status.

From germline, CDR1 is SGHTA and CDR2 FQGNSA. Trimming took 0 bases from V and 1 from J, leaving 12 bases between them. This CDR3 contains 16 residues. Vbeta (60) and Jbeta (13) primers were used in the PCR. The data were produced by immunoSEQ multiplex PCR, yet TCRdb's version contains in-frame clones alone and is incomplete. The table lists 90,000 to 120,000 clones, roughly 76% of them singletons, with less than 2.5% in the top ten. In regard to this clone: The antigen is undetermined.

This sequence was found in a man between 18 and 29 years old in good health and CMV-seronegative. The specimen was PBMCs. The rearrangement uses TRBV7-2 and TRBJ2-5, with a possible D match to TRBD2 (6 bases). The CDR3 nucleotides read TGTGCCAGCAGCTTAGCGCCCTTTAGCGGCCAAGAGACCCAGTACTTC. It translates to CASSLAPFSGQETQYF.